Below, 11 T cell receptor beta chains from the same sample are listed, as sequenced in a study of CXCR3-negative and CXCR3-positive naive CD8 T cells. TRB cDNA was prepared as libraries by UMI-labeled 5' RACE. TCRdb reworked the 5' RACE reads into one entry per CDR3 protein, no DNA. Recorded here are over 100,000 distinct CDR3 sequences; the top ten clones represent around 0.27%. Input material: naive CXCR3- CD8+ T cells from blood. Stated subset: CD45RO-CCR7+CD27+CD95- naive CD8+ T cells lacking CXCR3 (TNR3-). These receptor sequences come from a human donor in good health. Some clones in this sample may be carry-over from other donors' samples.

The J gene is TRBJ2-6, the V gene TRBV12-3 or TRBV12-4. The CDR3 contains 16 residues. This CDR3 reads CASSSHLFSGANVLTF.

The rearrangement joins TRBV29-1 to TRBJ1-3. From germline, CDR1 is SQVTM and CDR2 ANQGSEA. There are 16 residues in the CDR3. The CDR3 loop is CSVAGINDVPGNTTYF. Full variable domain (remainder filled in from reference TRBV29-1 and TRBJ1-3): SAVISQKPSRDICQRGTSLTIQCQVDSQVTMMFWYRQQPGQSLTLIATANQGSEATYESGFVIDKFPISRPNLTFSTLTVSNMSPEDSSIYLCSVAGINDVPGNTTYFGEGSWLTVV.

This chain connects TRBV6-5 to TRBJ2-5; without DNA, the TCRdb call of TRBD1 cannot be checked. CDR1 is MNHEY, CDR2 SVGAGI, per germline. CDR3 size: 16 residues. CDR3 loop: CASSYSIVGTQETQYF.

J is TRBJ1-1 and V is TRBV29-1. This CDR3 is 12 amino acids long. CDR1 SQVTM and CDR2 ANQGSEA come from the germline V gene. CDR3 residues: CSVDPANTEAFF.

V is TRBV7-9 and J is TRBJ2-7; with no DNA, the TCRdb D assignment of TRBD2 cannot be verified. Germline assignment: CDR1 SEHNR and CDR2 FQNEAQ (reference sequence). CDR3 length: 14 residues. CDR3 in amino acids: CASSGGTSGKEQYF.

The gene calls are TRBV6-2 or TRBV6-3 and TRBJ2-7; TCRdb outputs TRBD2, but without DNA this stays unchecked. Germline CDR1 reads MNHEY; CDR2 reads SVGEGT. The CDR3 has 16 residues. CDR3 loop: CASSYTERGASYEQYF.

This chain uses TRBV6-6 with TRBJ1-5. The CDR3 contains 14 residues. Germline CDR1 and CDR2: MNHNY and SVGAGI (reference sequence). The chain's CDR3 is CASSYPGRNQPQHF.

V and J are TRBV29-1 and TRBJ2-2; without DNA, the TCRdb call of TRBD1 cannot be checked. The CDR3 extends over 13 amino acids. From germline, CDR1 is SQVTM and CDR2 ANQGSEA. The CDR3 sequence: CSTDRGNTGELFF.

The chain recombines TRBV10-3 with TRBJ2-2; with no DNA, the TCRdb D assignment of TRBD1 cannot be verified. Germline V lookup: CDR1 ENHRY, CDR2 SYGVKD. CDR3 size: 15 residues. This chain's CDR3 is CAISDPGENTGELFF.

The rearrangement uses TRBV5-1 and TRBJ1-1; TCRdb picks TRBD1, but there is no DNA to check that call. The CDR3 length is 17 residues. From germline, CDR1 is SGHRS and CDR2 YFSETQ. The chain's CDR3 is CASSFGTGGELNTEAFF. Supplemented by reference TRBV5-1 and TRBJ1-1, the full variable domain reads KAGVTQTPRYLIKTRGQQVTLSCSPISGHRSVSWYQQTPGQGLQFLFEYFSETQRNKGNFPGRFSGRQFSNSRSEMNVSTLELGDSALYLCASSFGTGGELNTEAFFGQGTRLTVV.

The chain has TRBV6-2 or TRBV6-3 and TRBJ2-5; TCRdb outputs TRBD1, but without DNA this stays unchecked. CDR1 and CDR2 (germline): MNHEY, SVGEGT. CDR3 length: 16 amino acids. The CDR3 sequence is CASSSGQGTTQETQYF.